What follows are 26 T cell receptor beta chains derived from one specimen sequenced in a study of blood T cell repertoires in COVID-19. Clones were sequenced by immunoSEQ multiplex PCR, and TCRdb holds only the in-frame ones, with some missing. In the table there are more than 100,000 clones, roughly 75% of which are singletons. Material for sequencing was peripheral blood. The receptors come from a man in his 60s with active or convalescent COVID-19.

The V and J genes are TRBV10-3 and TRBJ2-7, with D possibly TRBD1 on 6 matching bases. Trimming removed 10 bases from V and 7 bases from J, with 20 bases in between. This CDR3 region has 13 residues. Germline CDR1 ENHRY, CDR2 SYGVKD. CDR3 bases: TGTGCCACCTATTCGGACAGTACTCGTGAGCAGTACTTC. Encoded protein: CATYSDSTREQYF.

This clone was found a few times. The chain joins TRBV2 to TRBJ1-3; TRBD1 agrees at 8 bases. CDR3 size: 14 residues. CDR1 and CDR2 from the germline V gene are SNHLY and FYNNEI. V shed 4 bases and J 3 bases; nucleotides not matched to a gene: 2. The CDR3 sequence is CASSATGGGNTIYF. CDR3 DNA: TGTGCCAGCAGTGCCACAGGGGGTGGAAACACCATATATTTT.

This CDR3 is CASSSEEAYTDTQYF. DNA for the CDR3: TGTGCCAGCAGCTCGGAAGAGGCGTACACAGATACGCAGTATTTT. This chain links TRBV5-4 with TRBJ2-3; D gene ambiguous. Germline CDR1 is SGHNT and CDR2 is YYREEE (reference sequence). The ends were cut back, 3 bases at V and 2 bases at J, with 13 bases in the middle. The CDR3 covers 15 residues.

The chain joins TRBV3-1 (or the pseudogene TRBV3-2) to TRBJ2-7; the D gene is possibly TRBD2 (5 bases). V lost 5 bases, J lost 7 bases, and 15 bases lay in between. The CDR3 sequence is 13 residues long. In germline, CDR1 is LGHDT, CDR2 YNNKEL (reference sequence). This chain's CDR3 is CASSYSLEREQYF. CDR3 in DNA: TGTGCCAGCAGCTACTCACTAGAGAGGGAGCAGTACTTC.

DNA of the CDR3: TGTGCCAGCAGCTTCCAGGGGGCGGAAGGAAACACCATATATTTT. Its protein product is CASSFQGAEGNTIYF. The chain links TRBV5-4 to TRBJ1-3; 8 bases map to TRBD1. Germline loops: CDR1 SGHNT, CDR2 YYREEE (reference sequence). V was clipped by 2 bases and J by 4 bases; unmatched bases: 5. The CDR3 contains 15 residues.

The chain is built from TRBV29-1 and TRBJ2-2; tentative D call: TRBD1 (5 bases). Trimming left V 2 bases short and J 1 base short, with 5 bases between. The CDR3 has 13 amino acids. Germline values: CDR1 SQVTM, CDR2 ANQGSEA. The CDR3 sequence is CSVEQGNTGELFF. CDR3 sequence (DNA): TGCAGCGTTGAACAGGGGAACACCGGGGAGCTGTTTTTT.

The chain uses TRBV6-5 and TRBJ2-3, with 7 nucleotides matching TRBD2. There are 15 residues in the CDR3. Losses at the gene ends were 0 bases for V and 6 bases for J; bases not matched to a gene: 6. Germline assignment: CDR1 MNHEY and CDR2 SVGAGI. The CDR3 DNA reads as TGTGCCAGCAGTTACTCGCGGGAGCGTTCGGATACGCAGTATTTT. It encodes CASSYSRERSDTQYF.

The CDR3 sequence is CASSLGQGNYGYTF. For the CDR3, the DNA is TGTGCCAGCAGCTTAGGGCAGGGCAACTATGGCTACACCTTC. The chain is built from TRBV13 and TRBJ1-2; D might be TRBD1 (5 bases). The CDR3 has 14 residues. Trimming left V 0 bases short and J 2 bases short, with 7 bases between. Germline V CDR1 and CDR2: PRHDT, FYEKMQ (reference sequence).

The CDR3: CASSSIQGTGANVLTF. The CDR3 nucleotides are TGTGCCAGCAGTTCGATACAGGGGACCGGGGCCAACGTCCTGACTTTC. The rearrangement uses TRBV5-4 and TRBJ2-6; 7 nucleotides line up with TRBD1. Germline loops: CDR1 SGHNT, CDR2 YYREEE (reference sequence). J was trimmed by 4 bases and V by 5 bases; bases with no gene match: 9. The CDR3 has 16 residues.

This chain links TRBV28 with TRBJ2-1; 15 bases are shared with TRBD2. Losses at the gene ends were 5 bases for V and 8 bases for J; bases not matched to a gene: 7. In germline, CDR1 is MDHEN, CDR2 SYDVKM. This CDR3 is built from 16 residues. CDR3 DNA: TGTGCCAGCAGTCTGGGACTAGCGGGAGGAGTCGATGAGCAGTTCTTC. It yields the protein CASSLGLAGGVDEQFF.

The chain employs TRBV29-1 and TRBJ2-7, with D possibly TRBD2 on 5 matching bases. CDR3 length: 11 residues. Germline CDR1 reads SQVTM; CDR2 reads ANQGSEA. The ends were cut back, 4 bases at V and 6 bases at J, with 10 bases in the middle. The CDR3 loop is CSVALAGEQYF. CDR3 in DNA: TGCAGCGTTGCCCTAGCCGGCGAGCAGTACTTC.

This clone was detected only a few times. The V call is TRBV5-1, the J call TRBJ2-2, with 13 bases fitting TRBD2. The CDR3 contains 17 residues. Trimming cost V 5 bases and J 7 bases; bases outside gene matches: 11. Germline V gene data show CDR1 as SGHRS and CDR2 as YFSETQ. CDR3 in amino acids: CASSLRPGLAGFGELFF. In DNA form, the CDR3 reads TGCGCCAGCAGTCTGAGGCCGGGACTAGCGGGATTCGGGGAGCTGTTTTTT.

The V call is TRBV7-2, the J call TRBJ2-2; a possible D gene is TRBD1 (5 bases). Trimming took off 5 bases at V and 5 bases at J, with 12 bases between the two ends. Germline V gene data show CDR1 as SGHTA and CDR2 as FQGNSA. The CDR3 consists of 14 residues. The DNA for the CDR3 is TGTGCCAGCAGCGAGCAGGGTATTACCGGGGAGCTGTTTTTT. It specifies CASSEQGITGELFF.

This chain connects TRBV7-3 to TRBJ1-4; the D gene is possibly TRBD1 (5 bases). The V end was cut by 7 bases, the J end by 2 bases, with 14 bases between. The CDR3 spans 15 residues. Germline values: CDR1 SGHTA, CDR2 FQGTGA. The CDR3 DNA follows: TGTGCCAGCACTTCAAAGGGGAAGACTAATGAAAAACTGTTTTTT. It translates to CASTSKGKTNEKLFF.

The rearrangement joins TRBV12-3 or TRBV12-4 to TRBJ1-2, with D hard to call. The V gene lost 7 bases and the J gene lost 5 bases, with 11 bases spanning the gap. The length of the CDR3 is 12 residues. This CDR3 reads CASTAEGYGYTF. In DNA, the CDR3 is TGTGCCAGCACTGCTGAGGGATATGGCTACACCTTC.

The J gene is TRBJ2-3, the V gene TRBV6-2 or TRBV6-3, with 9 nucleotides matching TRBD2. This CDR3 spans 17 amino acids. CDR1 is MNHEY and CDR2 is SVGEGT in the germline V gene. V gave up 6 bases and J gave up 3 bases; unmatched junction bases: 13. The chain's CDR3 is CASSWEAGGPRTDTQYF. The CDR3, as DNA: TGTGCCAGCAGCTGGGAGGCGGGAGGGCCTCGAACAGATACGCAGTATTTT.

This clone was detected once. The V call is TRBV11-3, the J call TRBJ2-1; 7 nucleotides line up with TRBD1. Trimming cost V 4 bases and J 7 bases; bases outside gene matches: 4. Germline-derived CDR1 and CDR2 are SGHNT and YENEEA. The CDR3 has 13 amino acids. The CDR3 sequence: CASSSSGGNEQFF. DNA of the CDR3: TGTGCCAGCAGCTCATCAGGGGGTAATGAGCAGTTCTTC.

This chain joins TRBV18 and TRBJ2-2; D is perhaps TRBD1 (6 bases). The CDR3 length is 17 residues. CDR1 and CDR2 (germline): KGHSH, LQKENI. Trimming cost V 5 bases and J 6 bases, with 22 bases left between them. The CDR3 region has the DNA TGTGCCAGCTCATCGACTACAGGGATGGGCGTATCCGGGGAGCTGTTTTTT. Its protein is CASSSTTGMGVSGELFF. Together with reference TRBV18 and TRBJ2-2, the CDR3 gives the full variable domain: NAGVMQNPRHLVRRRGQEARLRCSPMKGHSHVYWYRQLPEEGLKFMVYLQKENIIDESGMPKERFSAEFPKEGPSILRIQQVVRGDSAAYFCASSSTTGMGVSGELFFGEGSRLTVL.

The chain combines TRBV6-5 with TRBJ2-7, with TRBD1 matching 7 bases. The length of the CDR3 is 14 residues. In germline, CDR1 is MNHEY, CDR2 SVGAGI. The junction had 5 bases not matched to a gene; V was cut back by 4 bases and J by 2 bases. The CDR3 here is CASSSWDRAYEQYF. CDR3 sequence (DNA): TGTGCCAGCAGTTCTTGGGACAGAGCCTACGAGCAGTACTTC.

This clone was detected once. Here the CDR3 reads CASSQRASTSGAYNEQFF. As DNA, the CDR3 is TGTGCCAGCAGCCAAAGGGCCTCGACTAGCGGGGCCTACAATGAGCAGTTCTTC. The chain joins TRBV4-2 to TRBJ2-1, with 11 bases identical to TRBD2. V lost 2 bases to trimming and J lost 2 bases; unmatched junction nucleotides: 8. This CDR3 spans 18 amino acids. CDR1 is LGHNA and CDR2 is YNFKEQ in the germline V gene.

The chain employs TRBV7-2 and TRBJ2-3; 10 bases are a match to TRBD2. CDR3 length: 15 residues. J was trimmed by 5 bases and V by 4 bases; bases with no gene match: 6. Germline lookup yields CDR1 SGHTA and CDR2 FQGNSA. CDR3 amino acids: CASSSRVAGGDTQYF. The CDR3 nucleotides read TGTGCCAGCAGCTCCAGGGTAGCGGGGGGAGATACGCAGTATTTT.

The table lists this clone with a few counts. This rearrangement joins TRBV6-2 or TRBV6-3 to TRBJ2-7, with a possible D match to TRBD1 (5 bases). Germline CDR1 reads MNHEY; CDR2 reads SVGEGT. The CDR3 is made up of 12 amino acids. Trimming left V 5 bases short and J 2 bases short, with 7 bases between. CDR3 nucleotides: TGTGCCAGCAGTCAGGGTCCCTACGAGCAGTACTTC. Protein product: CASSQGPYEQYF.

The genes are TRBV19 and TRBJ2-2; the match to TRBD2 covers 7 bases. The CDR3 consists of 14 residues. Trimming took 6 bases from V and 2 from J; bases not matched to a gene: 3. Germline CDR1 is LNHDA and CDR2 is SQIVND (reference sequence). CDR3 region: CASRVTSNTGELFF. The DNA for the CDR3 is TGTGCCAGTAGGGTGACTAGCAACACCGGGGAGCTGTTTTTT.

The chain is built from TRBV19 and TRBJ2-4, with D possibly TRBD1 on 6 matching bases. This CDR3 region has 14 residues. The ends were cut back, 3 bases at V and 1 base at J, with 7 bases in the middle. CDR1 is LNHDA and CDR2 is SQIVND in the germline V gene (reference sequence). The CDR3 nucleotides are TGTGCCAGTAGTATTACAGGGGCCAAAAACATTCAGTACTTC. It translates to CASSITGAKNIQYF.

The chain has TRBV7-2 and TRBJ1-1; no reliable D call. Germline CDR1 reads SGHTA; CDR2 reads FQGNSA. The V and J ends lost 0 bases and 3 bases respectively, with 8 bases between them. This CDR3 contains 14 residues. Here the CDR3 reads CASSLASLDTEAFF. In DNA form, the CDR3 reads TGTGCCAGCAGCTTAGCGTCCCTCGACACTGAAGCTTTCTTT.

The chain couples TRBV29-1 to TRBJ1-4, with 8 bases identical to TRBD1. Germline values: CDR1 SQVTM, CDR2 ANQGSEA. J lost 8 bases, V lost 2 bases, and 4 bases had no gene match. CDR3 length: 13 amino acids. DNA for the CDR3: TGCAGCGTTGAACAGGGGGCCGACGAAAAACTGTTTTTT. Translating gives CSVEQGADEKLFF. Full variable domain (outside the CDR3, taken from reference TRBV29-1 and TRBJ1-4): SAVISQKPSRDICQRGTSLTIQCQVDSQVTMMFWYRQQPGQSLTLIATANQGSEATYESGFVIDKFPISRPNLTFSTLTVSNMSPEDSSIYLCSVEQGADEKLFFGSGTQLSVL.